This T cell receptor (beta chain) was sequenced for a study of CD8 T cells in Susac syndrome. Random hexamers primed reverse transcription of about 0.45 to 1 ug RNA. From the immunoSEQ multiplex PCR reads, TCRdb called clonotypes with MiXCR, one entry per CDR3 protein. Here the sample spans about 180,000 distinct CDR3 sequences, roughly 96% being singletons. The CDR3 totals 15 residues. Germline assignment: CDR1 SGDLS and CDR2 YYNGEE. Trimming took off 0 bases at V and 0 bases at J, with 8 bases between the two ends. The TCR originated in a human donor with multiple sclerosis. This chain links TRBV9 with TRBJ2-3; D gene unclear. Specimen: CD8+ T cells from PBMCs. CDR3 DNA sequence: TGTGCCAGCAGCGTAGTCGCAGGTAGCACAGATACGCAGTATTTT. Translated: CASSVVAGSTDTQYF.